This T cell receptor (beta chain) was profiled in a study of T cells in Graves' hyperthyroidism and ophthalmopathy. Study findings and constraints: The model anticipated ophthalmopathy a median around six months pre-onset.

The CDR3 is made up of 14 amino acids. Germline loops: CDR1 DFQATT, CDR2 SNEGSKA (reference sequence). Trimming took 5 bases from V and 4 from J; bases not matched to a gene: 9. This clonotype showed up just a few times. Its antigen is not known. Amplification yielded TCR beta CDR3 regions, with RNA transcripts as the source. With the HTBI primer set, the TCR CDR3 went through a first round of RT-PCR. TCRdb redid the calling of the multiplex PCR reads with MiXCR, one entry per CDR3 protein. There are a few hundred thousand distinct CDR3 sequences in the sample; 15% to 17% occur only once, and roughly 7.4% lies in the top ten.

What was sequenced was blood. The chain recombines TRBV20-1 with TRBJ2-3; 7 bases are a match to TRBD1. The sequence was obtained from a woman between 18 and 29 years old with Graves' hyperthyroidism. CDR3 loop: CSASSGGRADTQYF. CDR3 sequence (DNA): TGCAGTGCTTCGTCAGGGGGTAGGGCAGATACGCAGTATTTT.